Listed here are 3 T cell receptor beta chains from one sample, sequenced in a study of chemoradiotherapy in HPV16-positive cancers. Sequenced by immunoSEQ multiplex PCR; TCRdb stores in-frame clones only, minus some. The table has approximately 7,000 clones, approximately 79% seen once. The sample consisted of tumor tissue, taken from a patient who underwent chemoradiotherapy. The source is a human donor with HPV-associated anogenital cancer.

The count of this clone is one. The chain links TRBV7-3 to TRBJ2-1; TRBD2 aligns across 8 bases. V gave up 5 bases and J gave up 8 bases; unmatched junction bases: 5. CDR1 and CDR2 from the germline V gene are SGHTA and FQGTGA. The CDR3 has 13 amino acids. CDR3 loop: CASSMGLGDEQFF. The CDR3 DNA is TGTGCCAGCAGCATGGGACTAGGGGATGAGCAGTTCTTC.

CDR3 in amino acids: CASASGQSSYNEQFF. CDR3 DNA sequence: TGTGCCAGTGCCTCGGGACAGAGCTCCTACAATGAGCAGTTCTTC. V is TRBV19 and J is TRBJ2-1; 7 bases are a match to TRBD1. The trim removed 8 bases at V and 0 bases at J, leaving 7 bases unmatched. In germline, CDR1 is LNHDA, CDR2 SQIVND (reference sequence). The CDR3 is made up of 15 amino acids.

This chain uses TRBV7-9 with TRBJ2-1; 10 bases are a match to TRBD2. The CDR3 totals 15 residues. With 8 bases clipped from V and 8 bases from J, the junction kept 12 bases outside the gene matches. CDR1 and CDR2 (germline): SEHNR, FQNEAQ (reference sequence). DNA for the CDR3: TGTGCCAGCGCCAACCCAGGGACTAGCGTATATGAGCAGTTCTTC. Translating it yields CASANPGTSVYEQFF.